The 32 T cell receptor beta chains below were found in one sample sequenced in a study of response to subunit inactivated influenza vaccine. TCRdb recomputed calls from the RT-PCR reads with MiXCR, one row per CDR3 protein. The sample has about 620,000 distinct CDR3 sequences; 12% are singletons. Sample: PBMCs from blood, taken on the day of vaccination. These receptors were obtained from a man between 50 and 59 years old who received an inactivated influenza vaccine.

At least ten counts were recorded for this clonotype. The chain employs TRBV5-1 and TRBJ2-1; D uncertain. The ends were cut back, 2 bases at V and 0 bases at J, with 9 bases in the middle. The V gene's germline CDR1 is SGHRS and CDR2 YFSETQ. This CDR3 is built from 15 residues. CDR3: CASSLRRSSYNEQFF. Here the CDR3 DNA reads TGCGCCAGCAGCTTACGCCGGAGCTCCTACAATGAGCAGTTCTTC.

The table lists this clonotype with many counts. A clone one base away is much larger, so this may be a read error. This chain's CDR3 is CASSITDTQYF. CDR3 sequence (DNA): TGTGCCAGCAGTATCACAGATACGCAGTATTTT. The V call is TRBV12-3 or TRBV12-4, the J call TRBJ2-3; no clear D gene. CDR3 size: 11 residues. V was cut by 5 bases and J by 2 bases, with 2 bases left in between.

This clonotype appeared a few times. V gene TRBV6-2 or TRBV6-3 combines with J gene TRBJ2-2, with D hard to call. Germline CDR1 reads MNHEY; CDR2 reads SVGEGT. V was cut by 11 bases and J by 0 bases, with 10 bases left in between. The length of the CDR3 is 13 residues. The chain's CDR3 is CAPPGANTGELFF. The DNA of the CDR3 is TGTGCCCCCCCTGGAGCGAACACCGGGGAGCTGTTTTTT.

The chain links TRBV6-7 to TRBJ2-5; the match to TRBD1 covers 9 bases. TRBV6-7 falls under the ORF class, with uncertain function. The CDR3 length is 15 residues. V lost 7 bases, J lost 2 bases, and 8 bases stayed unmatched. The CDR3 coding sequence is TGTGCCAGCACCCGGACAGGGGCTGGGCAAGAGACCCAGTACTTC. Its translation is CASTRTGAGQETQYF.

In its sample, this clonotype was seen once. CDR3 protein: CASSQDYLAKNIQYF. CDR3 bases: TGCGCCAGCAGCCAAGATTACTTAGCCAAAAACATTCAGTACTTC. The J gene is TRBJ2-4, the V gene TRBV4-3; no clear D. Per the germline V gene, CDR1 is LGHNA and CDR2 is YSLEER. The V end was cut by 0 bases, the J end by 0 bases, with 6 bases between. The CDR3 is 15 residues long.

CDR3 region: CASSYRGAYNEQFF. The CDR3 DNA sequence: TGTGCCAGCAGCTACAGGGGGGCCTACAATGAGCAGTTCTTC. This chain uses TRBV3-1 with TRBJ2-1; TRBD1 matches 8 bases. CDR1 LGHDT and CDR2 YNNKEL come from the germline V gene (reference sequence). This CDR3 contains 14 residues. After removal of 5 bases from V and 2 bases from J, the junction contained 2 bases not matched to a gene.

The table lists this clonotype with a few counts. V and J are TRBV20-1 and TRBJ2-3; 9 bases agree with TRBD2. CDR3 size: 13 residues. The junction had 4 bases not matched to a gene; V was cut back by 5 bases and J by 4 bases. Germline V gene lookup returns CDR1 DFQATT and CDR2 SNEGSKA (reference sequence). CDR3 loop: CSARRGGADTQYF. DNA of the CDR3: TGCAGTGCTCGGCGGGGGGGGGCAGATACGCAGTATTTT.

The V call is TRBV5-1, the J call TRBJ1-5; 12 bases line up with TRBD1. V lost 4 bases to trimming and J lost 2 bases; unmatched junction nucleotides: 7. The CDR3 runs to 17 residues. Germline loops: CDR1 SGHRS, CDR2 YFSETQ. In DNA form, the CDR3 reads TGCGCCAGCAGCCCCGGGACAGGGGGCGCAGGCAATCAGCCCCAGCATTTT. Translating it yields CASSPGTGGAGNQPQHF.

This clonotype has only a few counts. CDR3 in amino acids: CASSLGSGRAGEQYF. In DNA, the CDR3 is TGTGCCAGCAGCTTAGGTAGCGGGAGGGCCGGCGAGCAGTACTTC. J is TRBJ2-7 and V is TRBV13; 11 bases line up with TRBD2. With V trimmed by 0 bases and J by 6 bases, 4 bases remained unmatched. The CDR3 has 15 residues. Germline loops: CDR1 PRHDT, CDR2 FYEKMQ (reference sequence).

The rearrangement links TRBV28 to TRBJ1-1; D ambiguous. V was clipped by 6 bases and J by 4 bases, with 12 bases between them. Looked up from germline, CDR1 is MDHEN and CDR2 is SYDVKM. The CDR3 sequence is 13 residues long. CDR3 DNA sequence: TGTGCCAGCAGCTTGGGTTTCCCCACTGAAGCTTTCTTT. This sequence encodes CASSLGFPTEAFF.

V gene TRBV4-2 combines with J gene TRBJ1-5; no definite D call. The CDR3 sequence is 13 residues long. Germline V gene sequence: CDR1 LGHNA, CDR2 YNFKEQ. Deletions cut 5 bases from V and 5 bases from J, with 10 bases between. The CDR3 protein is CASSSGSYQPQHF. In DNA, the CDR3 is TGTGCCAGCAGCTCCGGGTCGTATCAGCCCCAGCATTTT.

In this sample, this clonotype turned up many times. The rearrangement uses TRBV27 and TRBJ1-2; unclear D gene. The CDR3 spans 14 residues. The V end lost 5 bases, the J end lost 0 bases, and 10 bases lay between the germline ends. CDR1 and CDR2 from the germline V gene are MNHEY and SMNVEV (reference sequence). CDR3 sequence reads: CASSARGANYGYTF. The CDR3 region has the DNA TGTGCCAGCAGTGCCCGTGGGGCTAACTATGGCTACACCTTC.

This clonotype has at least ten counts. The chain has TRBV27 and TRBJ2-3, with TRBD2 identical over 8 bases. Per the germline V gene, CDR1 is MNHEY and CDR2 is SMNVEV (reference sequence). The length of the CDR3 is 15 residues. V gave up 7 bases and J gave up 5 bases; unmatched junction bases: 11. The CDR3 reads CASTIGAGAGDTQYF. Written as DNA, the CDR3 is TGTGCCAGCACTATTGGAGCGGGAGCCGGAGATACGCAGTATTTT.

CDR3 loop: CASSQVNSAGSPLHF. CDR3 nucleotides: TGTGCCAGCAGCCAAGTAAATTCCGCGGGGTCACCCCTCCACTTT. This sequence joins TRBV4-2 and TRBJ1-6; D remains unclear. This CDR3 contains 15 residues. Germline V lookup: CDR1 LGHNA, CDR2 YNFKEQ. The V end lost 1 base, the J end lost 10 bases, and 14 bases lay between the germline ends.

This chain connects TRBV4-2 to TRBJ2-3; D is unclear. Germline CDR1 LGHNA, CDR2 YNFKEQ. This CDR3 is 16 amino acids long. The V end lost 0 bases, the J end lost 0 bases, and 10 bases lay between the germline ends. The CDR3 sequence is CASSQDWAASTDTQYF. The CDR3, as DNA: TGTGCCAGCAGCCAAGATTGGGCAGCGAGCACAGATACGCAGTATTTT.

J is TRBJ2-1 and V is TRBV12-3 or TRBV12-4, with D perhaps matching TRBD1 or TRBD2 (5 bases each). The germline V and J ends were trimmed by 9 bases and 8 bases, with 17 bases remaining between them. This CDR3 region has 13 residues. For the CDR3, the DNA is TGTGCCAGTCAGCAACAAATGGGGGATGAGCAGTTCTTC. Translation gives CASQQQMGDEQFF.

This clonotype was seen only a few times. The CDR3 region has the DNA TGCGCCAGCAGTGTTCCCGACTCCTATAATTCACCCCTCCACTTT. It codes for CASSVPDSYNSPLHF. The chain recombines TRBV10-2 with TRBJ1-6; no firm D call. Deletions cut 4 bases from V and 0 bases from J, with 7 bases between. CDR1 WSHSY and CDR2 SAAADI come from the germline V gene. The length of the CDR3 is 15 residues.

This clonotype was seen repeatedly, ten times or more. This chain links TRBV12-3 or TRBV12-4 with TRBJ1-2, with D unresolved. CDR3 length: 14 residues. V was clipped by 5 bases and J by 2 bases, with 12 bases between them. The CDR3 loop is CASSPSSNNYGYTF. For the CDR3, the DNA is TGTGCCAGCAGTCCCTCTAGCAACAACTATGGCTACACCTTC.

The CDR3 bases are TGTGCCATCAGTCTTTACACCGGGGAGCTGTTTTTT. Translated: CAISLYTGELFF. V is TRBV10-3 and J is TRBJ2-2, with no clear D. Germline V gene sequence: CDR1 ENHRY, CDR2 SYGVKD. This CDR3 comprises 12 residues. V lost 5 bases, J lost 3 bases, and 4 bases lay in between.

This chain connects TRBV5-1 to TRBJ1-1; a weak D match, TRBD1 (6 bases). The V gene's germline CDR1 is SGHRS and CDR2 YFSETQ. The V end was cut by 4 bases, the J end by 3 bases, with 13 bases between. This CDR3 region has 14 residues. The CDR3 is CASSRGQRDTEAFF. The DNA of the CDR3 is TGCGCCAGCAGCCGTGGACAGAGAGACACTGAAGCTTTCTTT.

This clonotype was seen a handful of times. This chain connects TRBV15 to TRBJ2-7; D possibly corresponds to TRBD1 (5 bases). Per germline, CDR1 LNHNV and CDR2 YYDKDF (reference sequence). CDR3 length: 14 residues. Trimming pared 3 bases from V and 5 bases from J, leaving 14 bases between. As DNA, the CDR3 is TGTGCCACCAGCAGGCAGAGCGTCAGGGACGAGCAGTACTTC. This sequence encodes CATSRQSVRDEQYF.

The genes are TRBV2 and TRBJ2-3, with 7 bases lining up with TRBD1. Trimming removed 3 bases from V and 6 bases from J; junction bases left unmatched: 12. There are 16 residues in the CDR3. Per germline, CDR1 SNHLY and CDR2 FYNNEI. The CDR3 coding sequence is TGTGCCAGCAGTGACGGCGGACAGGAGTTAGGCGATACGCAGTATTTT. It is translated as CASSDGGQELGDTQYF.

This clonotype showed up just a few times. This chain uses TRBV5-1 with TRBJ2-7, with 9 nucleotides matching TRBD1. The CDR3 totals 15 residues. V shed 3 bases and J 5 bases; nucleotides not matched to a gene: 9. The germline V gene encodes CDR1 SGHRS and CDR2 YFSETQ. CDR3 DNA sequence: TGCGCCAGCAGCTCCCCCGGGACAGGGTTCAACGAGCAGTACTTC. Amino acid sequence: CASSSPGTGFNEQYF.

This clonotype was counted a few times. V gene TRBV12-3 or TRBV12-4 combines with J gene TRBJ2-5; a possible D gene is TRBD1 (5 bases). Trimming stripped 8 bases from V and 5 bases from J, with 9 bases between. This CDR3 region has 11 residues. The CDR3, as DNA: TGTGCCAGCGGGGCTCTTGAGACCCAGTACTTC. It yields the protein CASGALETQYF.

This clonotype was picked up a small number of times. The V gene is TRBV30, the J gene TRBJ2-3, with TRBD2 as a possible D gene (5 bases). V lost 3 bases and J 0 bases, leaving 10 bases between the germline ends. The CDR3 has 14 residues. CDR1 is GTSNPN and CDR2 is SVGIG in the germline V gene (reference sequence). CDR3 loop: CAWRPGFSTDTQYF. The CDR3 nucleotides read TGTGCCTGGAGACCGGGATTCAGCACAGATACGCAGTATTTT.

This clonotype was seen a handful of times. The chain links TRBV7-2 to TRBJ2-5; 11 positions match TRBD2. The CDR3 spans 16 residues. Trimming took 5 bases from V and 2 from J; bases not matched to a gene: 7. Germline loops: CDR1 SGHTA, CDR2 FQGNSA. CDR3 loop: CASSPRGLADQETQYF. The CDR3 DNA follows: TGTGCCAGCAGCCCCCGGGGACTAGCGGATCAAGAGACCCAGTACTTC.

J is TRBJ2-5 and V is TRBV25-1; the D is unclear. The CDR3 totals 13 residues. V lost 5 bases, J lost 5 bases, and 12 bases lay in between. The V gene's germline CDR1 is MGHDK and CDR2 SYGVNS. The CDR3 sequence is CASSRRSGETQYF. The CDR3 coding sequence is TGTGCCAGCAGTAGGAGATCCGGGGAGACCCAGTACTTC.

This clonotype was detected a few times. The genes are TRBV3-1 and TRBJ2-2, with 7 bases aligning to TRBD2. The trim removed 4 bases at V and 6 bases at J, leaving 8 bases unmatched. Germline V gene lookup returns CDR1 LGHDT and CDR2 YNNKEL (reference sequence). The CDR3 consists of 15 residues. The CDR3: CASSRFAGGSGELFF. Here the CDR3 DNA reads TGTGCCAGCAGCCGTTTCGCCGGGGGGTCCGGGGAGCTGTTTTTT.

This clonotype has more than one count but fewer than ten. This chain connects TRBV4-1 to TRBJ2-1; D is perhaps TRBD1 or TRBD2 (6 bases each). CDR3 size: 17 residues. The V end was cut by 4 bases, the J end by 2 bases, with 18 bases between. Germline loops: CDR1 MGHRA, CDR2 YSYEKL. The CDR3 here is CASSLLPPGAAYNEQFF. CDR3 DNA: TGCGCCAGCAGCCTCCTCCCCCCGGGGGCCGCCTACAATGAGCAGTTCTTC.

This sequence joins TRBV2 and TRBJ2-5, with TRBD1 identical over 7 bases. The germline V gene has CDR1 SNHLY and CDR2 FYNNEI. V shed 6 bases and J 3 bases; nucleotides not matched to a gene: 7. The CDR3 runs to 14 residues. CDR3 nucleotides: TGTGCCAGCAGGCAGACAGGGATCGAAGAGACCCAGTACTTC. It translates to CASRQTGIEETQYF.

This clonotype was observed many times. The rearrangement joins TRBV5-1 to TRBJ2-1; TRBD1 is a possible D gene (6 bases). The germline V gene has CDR1 SGHRS and CDR2 YFSETQ. The CDR3 loop spans 15 amino acids. Trimming left V 0 bases short and J 4 bases short, with 11 bases between. CDR3 sequence (DNA): TGCGCCAGCAGCTTGGGGCAGGGGCCTTACAATGAGCAGTTCTTC. The encoded protein is CASSLGQGPYNEQFF.

This chain links TRBV4-3 with TRBJ2-5; D not resolved. V gave up 4 bases and J gave up 5 bases, with 14 bases separating them. CDR1 LGHNA and CDR2 YSLEER come from the germline V gene. The CDR3 sequence is 14 residues long. CDR3 in DNA: TGCGCCAGCAGCCTCTATCTTCAAGGGGAGACCCAGTACTTC. Amino acid sequence: CASSLYLQGETQYF.